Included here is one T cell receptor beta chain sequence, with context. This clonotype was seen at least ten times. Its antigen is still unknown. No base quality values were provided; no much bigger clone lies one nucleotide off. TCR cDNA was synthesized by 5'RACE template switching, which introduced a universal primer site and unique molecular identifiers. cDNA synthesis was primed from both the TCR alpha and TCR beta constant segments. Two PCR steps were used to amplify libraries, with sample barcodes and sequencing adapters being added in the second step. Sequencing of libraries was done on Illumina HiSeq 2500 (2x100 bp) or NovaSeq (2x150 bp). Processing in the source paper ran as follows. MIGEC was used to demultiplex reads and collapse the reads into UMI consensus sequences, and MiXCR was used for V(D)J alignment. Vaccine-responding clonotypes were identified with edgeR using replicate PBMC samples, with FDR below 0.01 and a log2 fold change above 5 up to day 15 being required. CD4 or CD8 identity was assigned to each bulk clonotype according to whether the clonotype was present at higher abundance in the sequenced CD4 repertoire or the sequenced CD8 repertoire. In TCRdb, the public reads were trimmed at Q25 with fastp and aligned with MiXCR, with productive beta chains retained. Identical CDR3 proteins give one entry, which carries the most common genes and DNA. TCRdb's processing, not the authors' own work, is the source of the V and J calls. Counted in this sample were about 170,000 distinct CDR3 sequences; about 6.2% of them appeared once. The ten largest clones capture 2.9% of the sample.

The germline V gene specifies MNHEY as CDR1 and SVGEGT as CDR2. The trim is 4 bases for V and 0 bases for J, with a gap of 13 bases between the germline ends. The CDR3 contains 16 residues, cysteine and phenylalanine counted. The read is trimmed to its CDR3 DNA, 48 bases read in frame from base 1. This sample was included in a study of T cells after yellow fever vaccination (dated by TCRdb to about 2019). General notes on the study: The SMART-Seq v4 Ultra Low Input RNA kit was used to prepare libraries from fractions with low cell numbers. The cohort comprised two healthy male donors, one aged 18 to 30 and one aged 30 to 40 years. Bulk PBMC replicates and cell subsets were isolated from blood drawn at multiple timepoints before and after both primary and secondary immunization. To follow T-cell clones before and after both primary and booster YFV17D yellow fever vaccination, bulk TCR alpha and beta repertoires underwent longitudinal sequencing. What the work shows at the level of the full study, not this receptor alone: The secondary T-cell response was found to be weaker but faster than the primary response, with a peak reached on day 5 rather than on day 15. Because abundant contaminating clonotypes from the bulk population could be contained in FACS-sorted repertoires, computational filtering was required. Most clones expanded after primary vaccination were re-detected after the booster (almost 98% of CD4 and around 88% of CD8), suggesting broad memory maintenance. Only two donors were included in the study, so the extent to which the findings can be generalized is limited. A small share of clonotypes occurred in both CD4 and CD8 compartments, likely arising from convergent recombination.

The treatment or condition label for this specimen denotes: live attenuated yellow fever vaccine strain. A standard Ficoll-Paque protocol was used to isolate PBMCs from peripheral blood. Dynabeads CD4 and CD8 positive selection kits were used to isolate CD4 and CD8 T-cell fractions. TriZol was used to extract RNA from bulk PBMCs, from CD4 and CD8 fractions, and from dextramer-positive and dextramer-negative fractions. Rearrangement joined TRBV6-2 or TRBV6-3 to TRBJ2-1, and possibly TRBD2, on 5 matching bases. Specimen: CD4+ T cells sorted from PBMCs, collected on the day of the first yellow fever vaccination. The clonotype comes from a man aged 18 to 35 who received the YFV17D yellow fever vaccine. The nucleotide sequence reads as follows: TGTGCCAGCAGTTCTAGACCGGGGAGCTCCTACAATGAGCAGTTCTTC. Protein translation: CASSSRPGSSYNEQFF.